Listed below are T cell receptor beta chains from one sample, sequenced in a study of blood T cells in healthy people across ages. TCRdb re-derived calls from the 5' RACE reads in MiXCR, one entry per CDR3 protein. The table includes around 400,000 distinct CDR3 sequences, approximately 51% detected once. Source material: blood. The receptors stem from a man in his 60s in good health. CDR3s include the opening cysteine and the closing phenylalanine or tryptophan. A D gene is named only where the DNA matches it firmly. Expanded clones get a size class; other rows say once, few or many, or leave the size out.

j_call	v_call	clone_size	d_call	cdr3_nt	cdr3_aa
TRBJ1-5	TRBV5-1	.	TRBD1	TGCGCCAGCAGCTCGACCGATCAGGGGGCGGAACAGCCCCAGCATTTT	CASSSTDQGAEQPQHF
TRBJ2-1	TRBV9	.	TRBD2	TGTGCCAGCAGCGTGTCTAGCGGGCTTTACAATGAGCAGTTCTTC	CASSVSSGLYNEQFF
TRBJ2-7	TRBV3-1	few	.	TGTGCCAGCAGCCCGTACCACGGGGAAACCTACGAGCAGTACTTC	CASSPYHGETYEQYF
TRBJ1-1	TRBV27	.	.	TGTGCCAGCAGTTTACTAGGGGGGTGGACTGAAGCTTTCTTT	CASSLLGGWTEAFF
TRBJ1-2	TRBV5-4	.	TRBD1	TGTGCCAGCAGCTTGTACGACAGGGGGCTATATGGCTACACCTTC	CASSLYDRGLYGYTF
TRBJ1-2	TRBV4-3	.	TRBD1	TGCGCCAGCAGCCCTGGACAGGGGGAAAGAGATGGCTACACCTTC	CASSPGQGERDGYTF
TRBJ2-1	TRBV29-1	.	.	TGCAGCACCGCTCCGGGCTATGAGCAGTTCTTC	CSTAPGYEQFF
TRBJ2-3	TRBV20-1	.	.	TGCAGTGCTAGGACCCGGAGGTCATCCGATACGCAGTATTTT	CSARTRRSSDTQYF
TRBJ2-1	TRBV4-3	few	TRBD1	TGCGCCAGCAGCCCTACGGGACAGCGACACAATGAGCAGTTCTTC	CASSPTGQRHNEQFF
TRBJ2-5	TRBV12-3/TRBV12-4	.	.	TGTGCCAGCAGTTTAACGCAGGGTGGAGAGGATGAGCAGTACTTC	CASSLTQGGEDEQYF